These 28 T cell receptor beta chains came from one sample sequenced in a study of T cell changes during pregnancy in multiple sclerosis. The data were produced by immunoSEQ multiplex PCR, yet TCRdb's version contains in-frame clones alone and is incomplete. The sample shows 100,000 or so clones, roughly 92% of them seen only once. The source was peripheral blood, collected in the second trimester of pregnancy. These receptors originate from a female donor with multiple sclerosis, enrolled in a pregnancy study.

With respect to this clone: The same CDR3 is also encoded by other DNA sequences in this sample. CDR3: CASSRGQNTEAFF. CDR3 nucleotide sequence: TGTGCCAGTAGCCGGGGACAAAACACTGAAGCTTTCTTT. The V gene is TRBV19, the J gene TRBJ1-1, with a tentative D call TRBD1 (6 bases). Germline V gene data show CDR1 as LNHDA and CDR2 as SQIVND (reference sequence). Trimming removed 6 bases at V and 2 bases at J, with 10 bases between. The length of the CDR3 is 13 residues.

The chain has TRBV4-2 and TRBJ2-1; 9 bases line up with TRBD2. The CDR3 is made up of 13 amino acids. J was trimmed by 8 bases and V by 4 bases; bases with no gene match: 3. Germline CDR1 and CDR2: LGHNA and YNFKEQ. CDR3 sequence: CASSLRGGDEQFF. The CDR3 bases are TGTGCCAGCAGCCTGCGGGGGGGCGATGAGCAGTTCTTC.

The genes are TRBV6-5 and TRBJ1-4; D is undetermined. The CDR3 covers 15 residues. V was pared by 1 base and J by 7 bases, with 13 bases between. Germline loops: CDR1 MNHEY, CDR2 SVGAGI. The CDR3 DNA follows: TGTGCCAGCAGTTACTTCCGTGACACTGTTGAAAAACTGTTTTTT. Its protein product is CASSYFRDTVEKLFF.

Only one count was recorded for this clone. V and J are TRBV28 and TRBJ2-7, with TRBD1 matching 9 bases. This CDR3 comprises 15 residues. Germline V gene lookup returns CDR1 MDHEN and CDR2 SYDVKM. V lost 6 bases to trimming and J lost 2 bases; unmatched junction nucleotides: 8. This chain's CDR3 is CASSPGQGAAYEQYF. In DNA form, the CDR3 reads TGTGCCAGCAGCCCGGGACAGGGCGCCGCCTACGAGCAGTACTTC.

V usage is TRBV9 and J usage is TRBJ2-3; 12 bases map to TRBD2. J gave up 2 bases and V 4 bases, and 5 bases lay outside the gene matches. CDR3 size: 16 residues. The germline CDR1 and CDR2 sequences are SGDLS and YYNGEE. The CDR3 DNA reads as TGTGCCAGCAGCCCGCGGACTAGCGGGGTCACAGATACGCAGTATTTT. Translating it yields CASSPRTSGVTDTQYF. The whole variable domain, remainder taken from reference TRBV9 and TRBJ2-3, is DSGVTQTPKHLITATGQRVTLRCSPRSGDLSVYWYQQSLDQGLQFLIQYYNGEERAKGNILERFSAQQFPDLHSELNLSSLELGDSALYFCASSPRTSGVTDTQYFGPGTRLTVL.

CDR3 in amino acids: CASSRSTDTQYF. The CDR3 nucleotides read TGTGCCAGCAGCCGGTCCACAGATACGCAGTATTTT. This rearrangement joins TRBV5-6 to TRBJ2-3; D is unresolved. The CDR3 is 12 amino acids. CDR1 and CDR2 (germline): SGHDT, YYEEEE. The V end was cut by 4 bases, the J end by 2 bases, with 5 bases between. The variable domain in full, completed from reference TRBV5-6 and TRBJ2-3, reads DAGVTQSPTHLIKTRGQQVTLRCSPKSGHDTVSWYQQALGQGPQFIFQYYEEEERQRGNFPDRFSGHQFPNYSSELNVNALLLGDSALYLCASSRSTDTQYFGPGTRLTVL.

The rearrangement links TRBV5-6 to TRBJ1-1; perhaps TRBD1 as D (5 bases). Trimming removed 4 bases from V and 2 bases from J, with 9 bases in between. The CDR3 has 13 amino acids. Germline V gene sequence: CDR1 SGHDT, CDR2 YYEEEE. The CDR3 loop is CASSPGQNTEAFF. The CDR3, as DNA: TGTGCCAGCAGCCCTGGACAAAACACTGAAGCTTTCTTT.

This rearrangement joins TRBV19 to TRBJ1-4; 7 bases are shared with TRBD1. Germline values: CDR1 LNHDA, CDR2 SQIVND (reference sequence). This CDR3 comprises 15 residues. CDR3 bases: TGTCCTGACCCCCCGAGACAGGGTTTAGGTGAAAAACTGTTTTTT. Translating gives CPDPPRQGLGEKLFF.

This CDR3 is CASSLMGIREGGYTF. DNA for the CDR3: TGTGCCAGCAGTTTAATGGGGATCAGGGAGGGAGGCTACACCTTC. This chain joins TRBV6-6 and TRBJ1-2; weak D call: TRBD1 (5 bases). The CDR3 spans 15 residues. Looked up from germline, CDR1 is MNHNY and CDR2 is SVGAGI (reference sequence). Trimming took off 4 bases at V and 8 bases at J, with 20 bases between the two ends.

The J gene is TRBJ2-7, the V gene TRBV5-6; 7 bases line up with TRBD1. J lost 2 bases, V lost 4 bases, and 9 bases had no gene match. This CDR3 has 15 amino acids. The germline V gene has CDR1 SGHDT and CDR2 YYEEEE. CDR3 protein: CASSPTGEIAYEQYF. The CDR3 bases are TGTGCCAGCAGCCCTACAGGGGAAATCGCCTACGAGCAGTACTTC. The whole variable domain, remainder taken from reference TRBV5-6 and TRBJ2-7, is DAGVTQSPTHLIKTRGQQVTLRCSPKSGHDTVSWYQQALGQGPQFIFQYYEEEERQRGNFPDRFSGHQFPNYSSELNVNALLLGDSALYLCASSPTGEIAYEQYFGPGTRLTVT.

This rearrangement joins TRBV6-5 to TRBJ2-2; tentative D call: TRBD2 (5 bases). CDR3 length: 14 amino acids. The V gene's germline CDR1 is MNHEY and CDR2 SVGAGI. Trimming shortened V by 0 bases and J by 5 bases, and 7 bases separated the two germline ends. The CDR3 loop is CASSYSRGTGELFF. The CDR3 nucleotides read TGTGCCAGCAGTTACTCGAGAGGGACCGGGGAGCTGTTTTTT.

The CDR3 spells CASSLRAGYNEQFF. In nucleotides, the CDR3 is TGCGCCAGCAGCTTGAGAGCGGGCTACAATGAGCAGTTCTTC. The chain couples TRBV5-1 to TRBJ2-1, with D possibly being TRBD2 (6 bases). CDR3 length: 14 residues. V lost 1 base and J 3 bases, leaving 8 bases between the germline ends. The V gene's germline CDR1 is SGHRS and CDR2 YFSETQ.

The chain employs TRBV5-4 and TRBJ2-3; 7 bases match TRBD1. The CDR3 extends over 16 amino acids. V gave up 4 bases and J gave up 2 bases; unmatched junction bases: 10. Per germline, CDR1 SGHNT and CDR2 YYREEE (reference sequence). CDR3 sequence reads: CASSIGGQHITDTQYF. CDR3 coding DNA: TGTGCCAGCAGCATAGGGGGCCAGCACATCACAGATACGCAGTATTTT.

The CDR3 spells CASLPEVKVRGIVLNEKLFF. CDR3 coding DNA: TGCGCCAGCCTACCAGAAGTCAAAGTCAGGGGGATTGTGCTTAATGAAAAACTGTTTTTT. This chain links TRBV5-1 with TRBJ1-4; 7 bases fit TRBD1. The CDR3 contains 20 residues. With V trimmed by 7 bases and J by 4 bases, 25 bases remained unmatched. Germline values: CDR1 SGHRS, CDR2 YFSETQ.

The V and J genes are TRBV7-9 and TRBJ1-1; D might be TRBD1 (6 bases). This CDR3 comprises 14 residues. CDR1 SEHNR and CDR2 FQNEAQ come from the germline V gene (reference sequence). Trimming removed 5 bases at V and 9 bases at J, with 19 bases between. CDR3 sequence (DNA): TGTGCCAGCAGCCCTCCCCGGACAGAAAAAAAAGCTTTCTTT. Translating it yields CASSPPRTEKKAFF.

This clone was picked up a small number of times. The chain combines TRBV4-1 with TRBJ1-1; TRBD1 matches at 7 bases. There are 15 residues in the CDR3. The V gene end was trimmed by 1 base and the J gene end by 6 bases; junction bases not matched to a gene: 8. Germline CDR1 reads MGHRA; CDR2 reads YSYEKL. Here the CDR3 DNA reads TGCGCCAGCAGCCAAGTCGGAGACAGGGTTGCTGAAGCTTTCTTT. Protein sequence: CASSQVGDRVAEAFF.

The chain links TRBV28 to TRBJ1-2; 7 bases align to TRBD1. V was pared by 6 bases and J by 8 bases, with 9 bases of the junction left unmatched. Germline assignment: CDR1 MDHEN and CDR2 SYDVKM. The CDR3 contains 13 residues. The CDR3 is CASSRGTARGYTF. CDR3 nucleotides: TGTGCCAGCAGCCGGGGGACAGCGCGGGGCTACACCTTC.

The V call is TRBV6-6, the J call TRBJ1-4, with 10 positions matching TRBD1. Germline V gives CDR1 MNHNY, CDR2 SVGAGI (reference sequence). The CDR3 length is 15 residues. V dropped 2 bases and J dropped 6; count of bases not matched to a gene: 3. CDR3 in DNA: TGTGCCAGCAGTTACACCGGGACAGGGGATGAAAAACTGTTTTTT. Its translation: CASSYTGTGDEKLFF.

V is TRBV19 and J is TRBJ2-1; tentative D call: TRBD1 (6 bases). The germline V and J ends were trimmed by 6 bases and 9 bases, with 15 bases remaining between them. The CDR3 loop spans 13 amino acids. Germline V gives CDR1 LNHDA, CDR2 SQIVND (reference sequence). The chain's CDR3 is CASRGPGTIEQFF. DNA for the CDR3: TGTGCCAGTAGAGGGCCAGGGACAATTGAGCAGTTCTTC.

V and J are TRBV11-2 and TRBJ2-2, with TRBD2 as a possible D gene (6 bases). The CDR3 loop spans 15 amino acids. Germline CDR1 SGHAT, CDR2 FQNNGV. V was cut by 3 bases and J by 6 bases, with 14 bases left in between. Written as DNA, the CDR3 is TGTGCCAGCAGCTTCACCGGGAGCGGGTCCGGGGAGCTGTTTTTT. This sequence encodes CASSFTGSGSGELFF.

The chain uses TRBV7-2 and TRBJ1-1; tentatively, D is TRBD1 (5 bases). The CDR3 sequence is 17 residues long. Per germline, CDR1 SGHTA and CDR2 FQGNSA. Trimming pared 1 base from V and 0 bases from J, leaving 15 bases between. The CDR3 coding sequence is TGTGCCAGCAGCTTAGGGCTCCGGGCGACAGTGAACACTGAAGCTTTCTTT. It codes for CASSLGLRATVNTEAFF.

This clone occurred once. The J gene is TRBJ2-1, the V gene TRBV15; D possibly corresponds to TRBD2 (6 bases). The CDR3 length is 17 residues. Looked up from germline, CDR1 is LNHNV and CDR2 is YYDKDF (reference sequence). V lost 3 bases and J 2 bases, leaving 17 bases between the germline ends. CDR3 residues: CATSSPRASETYNEQFF. CDR3 DNA: TGTGCCACCAGCAGCCCCCGGGCTAGCGAGACCTACAATGAGCAGTTCTTC.

This clone was detected only once. The V gene is TRBV18, the J gene TRBJ1-6, with TRBD1 matching 7 bases. CDR1 and CDR2 (germline): KGHSH, LQKENI. V lost 4 bases, J lost 9 bases, and 9 bases stayed unmatched. The CDR3 sequence is 15 residues long. The CDR3 reads CASSLLTGDRSPLHF. DNA of the CDR3: TGTGCCAGCTCACTGTTAACAGGGGACCGTTCACCCCTCCACTTT.

The V and J genes are TRBV7-9 and TRBJ2-3, with 9 positions matching TRBD2. The V segment lost 3 bases and the J segment 5 bases; nucleotides outside the gene matches: 9. This CDR3 has 16 amino acids. Per germline, CDR1 SEHNR and CDR2 FQNEAQ (reference sequence). CDR3 sequence: CASSLGLAQTGDTQYF. The CDR3 bases are TGTGCCAGCAGCTTGGGACTAGCCCAAACGGGAGATACGCAGTATTTT. Full variable domain (outside the CDR3, taken from reference TRBV7-9 and TRBJ2-3): DTGVSQNPRHKITKRGQNVTFRCDPISEHNRLYWYRQTLGQGPEFLTYFQNEAQLEKSRLLSDRFSAERPKGSFSTLEIQRTEQGDSAMYLCASSLGLAQTGDTQYFGPGTRLTVL.

The chain carries TRBV28 and TRBJ2-1; TRBD2 aligns across 7 bases. V lost 6 bases and J lost 6; bases outside the gene matches: 11. The CDR3 totals 15 residues. In germline, CDR1 is MDHEN, CDR2 SYDVKM. CDR3 amino acids: CASRRSRAGSNEQFF. CDR3 bases: TGTGCCAGCAGGCGATCTAGAGCGGGGTCCAATGAGCAGTTCTTC.

This clone was counted once. The chain joins TRBV18 to TRBJ2-5; TRBD2 matches 7 bases. This CDR3 has 14 residues. J lost 5 bases, V lost 4 bases, and 7 bases had no gene match. Germline CDR1 and CDR2: KGHSH and LQKENI. For the CDR3, the DNA is TGTGCCAGCTCACTCGCGACTAGCAGGGAGACCCAGTACTTC. Protein: CASSLATSRETQYF.

In DNA, the CDR3 is TGTGCCAGCAGCTTAGGTGGAGGCAATCAGCCCCAGCATTTT. Its translation is CASSLGGGNQPQHF. The rearrangement links TRBV7-9 to TRBJ1-5; D remains unclear. The CDR3 has 14 amino acids. The germline CDR1 and CDR2 sequences are SEHNR and FQNEAQ (reference sequence). V was shortened by 1 base and J by 2 bases, with 6 bases between the two germline ends. The variable domain in full, with the rest retrieved from reference TRBV7-9 and TRBJ1-5, is DTGVSQNPRHKITKRGQNVTFRCDPISEHNRLYWYRQTLGQGPEFLTYFQNEAQLEKSRLLSDRFSAERPKGSFSTLEIQRTEQGDSAMYLCASSLGGGNQPQHFGDGTRLSIL.

The CDR3 bases are TGTGCCAGCAGGGGAGGGGCCTCTAATGAAAAACTGTTTTTT. This codes for CASRGGASNEKLFF. The V gene is TRBV6-1, the J gene TRBJ1-4; possibly TRBD1 for D (5 bases). With 6 bases removed from V and 3 bases from J, the gap between germline ends came to 11 bases. CDR3 size: 14 residues. CDR1 and CDR2 from the germline V gene are MNHNS and SASEGT.